This T cell receptor (beta chain) comes out of a study of OX40 agonist ivuxolimab in advanced cancers. As for the study more broadly: Ivuxolimab was an agonistic, fully human IgG2 monoclonal antibody directed against OX40 (CD134), a costimulatory receptor. Intravenous ivuxolimab was administered to patients every 2 weeks at six dose levels: 0.01, 0.1, 0.3, 1.5, 3 and 10 mg/kg. Of the 52 patients in dose escalation, about 20 had hepatocellular carcinoma, some 15 had melanoma, 9 had renal cell carcinoma and 9 had head and neck cancer. In the dose-escalation cohort, 65% to 90% of patients were male, and the mean age was roughly 60 years, with a range of roughly 20 to 80. Prior anti-PD-1, anti-PD-L1 or anti-CTLA-4 therapy was permitted, and 30% to 45% of dose-escalation patients had received checkpoint inhibitors. Partial responses occurred in three dose-escalation patients: two with cutaneous melanoma and one with hepatocellular carcinoma. Peripheral TCRbeta sequencing was intended to test whether TCR sequence diversity was altered and clonal T-cell expansion was caused by ivuxolimab. The paper describes the monotherapy dose-escalation part (N = 52 patients) of the phase I trial of ivuxolimab. Points the paper makes about the study in general: Low levels of normalized T-cell clonal expansion were also seen in some patients who did not respond. Which antigens the clonally expanded peripheral T cells were specific for was not determined. Partial responders in the 0.1-3.0 mg/kg groups had among the lowest normalized peripheral clonal expansion, especially among CD8+ T cells. At doses of 0.1 to 3.0 mg/kg, clonal expansion of both CD4+ and CD8+ T cells in blood was seen between baseline and week 6. On average, CD8+ T cells showed more expanded clones than CD4+ T cells after ivuxolimab.

Patients with a history of autoimmune disease or receiving systemic immunosuppression were excluded from the trial. Peripheral blood for TCR sequencing was collected from all dose cohorts at baseline, on cycle 4 day 1, and on cycle 7 day 1. Samples came from an open-label, multicenter, first-in-human phase I dose-escalation trial of ivuxolimab. Adults with locally advanced or metastatic melanoma, renal cell, hepatocellular, or head and neck squamous cell carcinoma were enrolled in the trial. Before TCR sequencing, CD4+ T cells and CD8+ T cells were sorted from peripheral blood as separate populations. Genomic DNA was extracted from sorted cells for sequencing of the TCRbeta CDR3 region. The immunoSEQ Assay was used for sequencing of TCRbeta CDR3 regions. The table comes from immuneACCESS by way of TCRdb, which keeps in-frame sequences with V and J called. Part of the clones is missing from these tables; in studies checked, under half for an unresolved V gene and the rest for unknown reasons. The sample includes over 9,500 clones, with roughly 70% observed a single time. In total, the top ten clones hold around 30% of the sample.

With respect to this clone: Its antigen is still unknown. No clone much larger than this one lies a single base away; base qualities are absent.

The sample in question was CD4+ or CD8+ T cells sorted from blood, obtained in a trial of the OX40 agonist ivuxolimab. This sequence originates from an adult with an advanced solid tumor such as melanoma, head and neck, liver or kidney cancer.

The DNA reads as follows: TGTGCCAGCAGCTCCACTATAGGGACTTCACACTACGAGCAGTACTTC. It translates to CASSSTIGTSHYEQYF. The sequence joins TRBV11-2 to TRBJ2-7; perhaps TRBD2 is the D gene, with 6 bases matching. Taken from the germline V gene, the CDR1 and CDR2 loops are SGHAT and FQNNGV. The germline ends are 19 bases apart after V is trimmed by 4 bases and J by 3 bases. The CDR3 starts with the cysteine, ends with the phenylalanine, and has 16 residues. Only the CDR3 DNA is retained, 48 bases long and in frame from the first base.